Listed below are T cell receptor beta chains from one sample, sequenced in a study of cytomegalovirus exposure and HLA in healthy donors. This table comes from immunoSEQ multiplex PCR, and its TCRdb copy is limited to in-frame clones, with some not included. Of 120,000 or so clones in the sample, about two thirds were seen once. The sample taken for sequencing was PBMCs. The receptors come from a man aged 25-45 years in good health and CMV-seronegative. CDR3s leave out the opening cysteine and the closing phenylalanine or tryptophan.

J: TRBJ2-3; V: TRBV9; CDR3: ASRGQGADTQY
J: TRBJ1-2; V: TRBV6-5; CDR3: ASSKGTAFGNGYT
J: TRBJ1-1; V: TRBV5-1; CDR3: ASSSISRDLNTEAF
J: TRBJ2-3; V: TRBV4-3; CDR3: ASSQDSTSGGLRPTDTQY
J: TRBJ2-7; V: TRBV25-1; CDR3: ASSGNPGASSYEQY
J: TRBJ1-5; V: TRBV27; CDR3: ASSWGQGNQPQH
J: TRBJ2-1; V: TRBV7-3; CDR3: ASSRPTSGATYNEQF
J: TRBJ1-2; V: TRBV7-9; CDR3: ASSLALGRGSYGYT
J: TRBJ2-7; V: TRBV5-1; CDR3: ASRRGGAVEQY
J: TRBJ2-1; V: TRBV30; CDR3: AWSRGLAGYNEQF
J: TRBJ1-2; V: TRBV5-5; CDR3: ASSLSEEGYGYT
J: TRBJ2-5; V: TRBV7-3; CDR3: ASSLVGGASETQY
J: TRBJ2-7; V: TRBV15; CDR3: ATSPVSGAYEQY
J: TRBJ2-7; V: TRBV7-2; CDR3: ASSLRETGEQY
J: TRBJ2-7; V: TRBV10-1; CDR3: ASSEDPDRGLEQY
J: TRBJ1-1; V: TRBV6-1; CDR3: ASSETWANTEAF
J: TRBJ2-2; V: TRBV5-6; CDR3: ASSLYAGAGELF
J: TRBJ1-3; V: TRBV28; CDR3: ASTSAGAGNTIY
J: TRBJ2-7; V: TRBV7-8; CDR3: ASSGPPGTGTAYEQY
J: TRBJ2-3; V: TRBV4-3; CDR3: ASSQDRAGSDTQY
J: .; V: TRBV9; CDR3: ASSDPGLAGPNEQY
J: TRBJ1-3; V: TRBV7-9; CDR3: ASTGPKGFGNTIY
J: TRBJ1-3; V: TRBV7-2; CDR3: ASSTRPTQALPGNTIY
J: TRBJ2-1; V: TRBV10-3; CDR3: ATSGGSYNEQF
J: TRBJ1-1; V: TRBV28; CDR3: ASSLFTFRNTEAF
J: TRBJ1-2; V: TRBV6-6; CDR3: ASSYGTVHYGYT
J: TRBJ1-2; V: TRBV7-2; CDR3: ASSSGGAAPSGYT
J: TRBJ2-7; V: TRBV7-2; CDR3: ASSPGDRVYEQY
J: TRBJ1-2; V: TRBV5-1; CDR3: ASSLADPNQSYGYT
J: TRBJ1-1; V: TRBV30; CDR3: AWSVTMTAQAF
J: TRBJ2-2; V: TRBV4-1; CDR3: ASSRPTVNTGELF
J: TRBJ1-3; V: TRBV10-3; CDR3: AISEDRATTIY
J: TRBJ1-3; V: TRBV5-6; CDR3: ASSFSRGFTGNTIY
J: TRBJ2-4; V: TRBV7-9; CDR3: ASSKGLAKNIQY
J: TRBJ2-7; V: TRBV19; CDR3: ASSTPGQSYEQY
J: TRBJ2-7; V: TRBV7-9; CDR3: ASSSSGYYEQY
J: TRBJ2-1; V: TRBV7-9; CDR3: ASSLGEVSYNEQF
J: TRBJ1-3; V: TRBV19; CDR3: ASSTARDSGNTIY
J: TRBJ1-2; V: TRBV28; CDR3: ASSLLGGDYGYT
J: TRBJ1-2; V: TRBV6-5; CDR3: ASSYRQGALSYT
J: TRBJ1-1; V: TRBV4-1; CDR3: ASSPRGRENTEAF
J: TRBJ1-1; V: TRBV11-2; CDR3: ASSPRALGLFRAF